This T cell receptor beta chain came from a study of blood T cell repertoires in COVID-19. About the research overall: Specimens from acute and convalescent COVID-19 originated in the United States, Italy and Spain. From T cells, B-cell-depleted T cells, or PBMCs came the material, which was cDNA or gDNA.

Original data processing: From reference gene primer amplification, estimates of nucleated cell counts were derived. Generated by immunoSEQ multiplex PCR, the TCRdb table keeps only in-frame clones and is missing some. Clone size and the V and J calls come from that table; the DNA yielded D and trimming. This sample has fewer than 350,000 clones; 75% to 95% occur once, and the top ten carry under 7%. Patients in Seattle were enrolled during active infection, then followed longitudinally. The receptor was isolated from a woman in her 30s with COVID-19, enrolled during active disease. Sequencing input: peripheral blood.

CDR3 region: CASSELGLAGGLTGELFF. The CDR3 DNA is TGTGCCAGCAGTGAATTGGGACTAGCGGGAGGGCTAACCGGGGAGCTGTTTTTT. The V gene is TRBV2, the J gene TRBJ2-2; 16 nucleotides agree with TRBD2. Germline-derived CDR1 and CDR2 are SNHLY and FYNNEI. The CDR3 spans 18 residues. V shed 2 bases and J 5 bases; nucleotides not matched to a gene: 5.